In its sample, the clone carrying this T cell receptor beta chain was seen a few times. Its antigen remains unidentified. MiXCR, applied by TCRdb to the 5' RACE reads, yields one record per CDR3 protein. There are 700,000 to 950,000 distinct CDR3 sequences in the sample; approximately 13% occur only once, and around 1.5% lies in the top ten. The sample belongs to a study of identical twins. Study results and limitations: Zero-insertion analyses might be partly confounded by invariant T cells like MAIT and iNKT. Insertions were fewer in abundant cord blood beta clonotypes, whereas memory repertoires showed none of this pattern. The study drew conclusions from cross-sectional statistical analysis, not from following the same donors.

J was trimmed by 5 bases and V by 2 bases; bases with no gene match: 6. The CDR3 spans 14 residues. Germline values: CDR1 WNHNN, CDR2 SYGVQD (reference sequence). The same sample was also used in a study of yellow fever vaccine responses in identical twins.

The chain recombines TRBV10-1 with TRBJ2-7; 7 nucleotides align to TRBD1. The sequence derives from a woman aged 18-29 years in good health. What was sequenced was PBMCs. The DNA for the CDR3 is TGCGCCAGCAGTGAGCCGGGACAGTTAAACGAGCAGTACTTC. Translated, it gives CASSEPGQLNEQYF.